This T cell receptor (beta chain) was sequenced for a study of early T cells in non-severe SARS-CoV-2 infection. TCRdb re-called the 5' RACE reads with MiXCR, one entry per CDR3 protein. The sample includes about 98,000 distinct CDR3 sequences, roughly 11% of them seen just once. Trimming pared 2 bases from V and 4 bases from J, leaving 2 bases between. CDR3 length: 11 residues. CDR1 and CDR2 from the germline V gene are ENHRY and SYGVKD. This receptor was obtained from an adult who was a healthcare worker with PCR-confirmed SARS-CoV-2 infection or an uninfected control (not recorded which). The sequenced material came from whole blood. This rearrangement joins TRBV10-3 to TRBJ2-5; no clear D gene. In DNA form, the CDR3 reads TGTGCCATCAGTGAGGGAGAGACCCAGTACTTC. The encoded protein is CAISEGETQYF.